This TCR beta chain is drawn from a study of cytomegalovirus exposure and HLA in healthy donors. This CDR3 is 16 amino acids long. Trimming stripped 0 bases from V and 0 bases from J, with 7 bases between. The germline gives CDR1 SGDLS, CDR2 YYNGEE. Findings and limits, study-wide: There were some public TCRs occurring in many donors, but most TCR sequences were rare. Accounts indicate the classifier identified cytomegalovirus status with strong specificity and sensitivity. Overall, around 160 TCR beta chains were annotated as cytomegalovirus-associated.

Data came from immunoSEQ multiplex PCR; TCRdb stores just in-frame clones and leaves some out. The sample lists about 350,000 clones; around 90% were seen once. Regarding this clone: The antigen remains undetermined.

The sequenced sample was PBMCs. The chain combines TRBV9 with TRBJ2-6; D not certain. This TCR came from a woman aged 25 to 39 in good health and CMV-seropositive. For the CDR3, the DNA is TGTGCCAGCAGCGTAGAGAGGATCTCTGGGGCCAACGTCCTGACTTTC. This codes for CASSVERISGANVLTF.